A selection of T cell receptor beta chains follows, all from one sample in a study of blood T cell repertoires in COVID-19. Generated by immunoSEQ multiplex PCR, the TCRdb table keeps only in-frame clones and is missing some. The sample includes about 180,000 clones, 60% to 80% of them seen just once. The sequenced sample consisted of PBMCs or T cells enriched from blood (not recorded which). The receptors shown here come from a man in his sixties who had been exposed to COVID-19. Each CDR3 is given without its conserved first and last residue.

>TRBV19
ASSPDSSLNTEAF
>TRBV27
ASSTTLAGQPQH
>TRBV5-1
ASSLDPGGTQETQY
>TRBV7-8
ASSFLGGAQGYT
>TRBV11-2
ASSSLKGLGQPQH
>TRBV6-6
ASSYSQGSNQPQH
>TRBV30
AWSRGLAGTDTQY
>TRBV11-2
ASSLAGTSMQETQY
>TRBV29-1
ATQGDTNEKLF
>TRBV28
ASGHGVSGNTIY
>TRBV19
ASTRGQSNSNQPQH
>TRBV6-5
ASRWQGEGVGYT
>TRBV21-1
ASSKRAGYGTEAF
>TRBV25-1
ASSESRIGETQY
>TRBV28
ASSLSGGANTGELF
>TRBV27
ASATHNSPLH
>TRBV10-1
ASSESTRQFHIPGELF
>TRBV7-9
ASSLNPGSGNTIY
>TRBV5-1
ASSRTGDQPQH
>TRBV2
ASSIPMGTGNEKLF
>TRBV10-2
ASSDPLAGGAQETQY
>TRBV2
ASSEGTGDFNEQY
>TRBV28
ASSLRTVTNEQF
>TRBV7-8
ASSPILAGQRANEKLF
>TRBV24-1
ATSGNRGNTDTQY
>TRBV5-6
ASSWTVPEQY
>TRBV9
ASSVGLAGSGETQY
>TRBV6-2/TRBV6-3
ASSYGQGLRGYEQY
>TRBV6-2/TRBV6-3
ASSLGTSGSPQF
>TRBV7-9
ASSSMASGSYSSYEQY
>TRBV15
ATSRATDNEQF
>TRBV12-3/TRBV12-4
ASSPSAGTQY
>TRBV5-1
ASSTDTYNEQF
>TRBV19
ASSPETGRSYEQY
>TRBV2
ASSVTGKETQY
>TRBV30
AWSVPAGTDTQY
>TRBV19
ASSMRPSDNEQF
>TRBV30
AWTGTGDEKLF
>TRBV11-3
ASSSEAGRNTEAF
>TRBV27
ASSLVGGESYQPQH
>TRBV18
ASSLQQAWAEKLF
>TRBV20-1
SERELGTQY
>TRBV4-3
ASSQDSSGRATDTQY